A selection of T cell receptor beta chains follows, all from one sample in a study of blood T cell repertoires in COVID-19. TCRdb keeps only in-frame clones here, not all; method: immunoSEQ multiplex PCR. The data show 130,000 to 150,000 clones, with roughly 87% seen just once and 1.5% to 2% held by the top ten. Sample: peripheral blood. The receptors originated from an older man with acute or convalescent COVID-19. Each CDR3 is given with its conserved first and last residue. A D gene is named only where the DNA matches it firmly.

d_call j_call v_call cdr3_aa
NA TRBJ2-5 TRBV6-2/TRBV6-3 CASSGGSAQETQYF
NA TRBJ2-5 TRBV4-1 CASSHPTYKETQYF
NA TRBJ1-6 TRBV5-1 CASADGTGSPLHF
NA TRBJ2-2 TRBV21-1 CASSIPGLAGATGELFF
TRBD1 TRBJ2-7 TRBV19 CASMRGTGAYEQYF
NA TRBJ1-5 TRBV4-1 CASSQDNTGPEHF
TRBD1 TRBJ2-7 TRBV7-2 CASSLGQASYEQYF
TRBD2 TRBJ2-3 TRBV9 CASSVELAGTDTQYF
NA TRBJ2-7 TRBV19 CASSRGGSSGYEQYF
TRBD2 TRBJ2-1 TRBV27 CASSHPPGGSYNEQFF
NA TRBJ1-2 TRBV29-1 CSVDPVGGRGGYTF
TRBD1 TRBJ1-4 TRBV2 CATSRGQGGEKLFF
TRBD2 TRBJ2-7 TRBV19 CASSIGLAGIYEQYF
NA TRBJ1-6 TRBV10-3 CAIRSDSGASPLHF
NA TRBJ2-5 TRBV19 CASNPSGGQRQETQYF
TRBD2 TRBJ2-7 TRBV5-4 CASSYSSGSYEQYF
TRBD1 TRBJ1-4 TRBV29-1 CSVDTTGTNEKLFF
TRBD1 TRBJ1-2 TRBV5-1 CASAPWTGSYGYTF
NA TRBJ1-1 TRBV4-1 CASSQDRGTEAFF
NA TRBJ1-1 TRBV6-5 CASSLNGVQRAEAFF
TRBD1 TRBJ1-6 TRBV2 CASSVALQGALSPLHF
NA TRBJ1-3 TRBV4-1 CASSQDPGVGGNTIYF
TRBD1 TRBJ1-1 TRBV11-3 CASSLSGGNTEAFF
NA TRBJ1-4 TRBV7-8 CASSLNRGGPNEKLFF
TRBD1 TRBJ2-3 TRBV19 CASSIATGGFTDTQYF
TRBD1 TRBJ1-4 TRBV2 CASQGASTNEKLFF
TRBD1 TRBJ2-1 TRBV5-4 CASSLGTGGNNEQFF
TRBD1 TRBJ2-5 TRBV7-9 CASSPGQASGETQYF
TRBD1 TRBJ1-1 TRBV6-5 CASSFLQGEGTEAFF
TRBD2 TRBJ2-1 TRBV4-1 CASSQDQGRAGRNEQFF
NA TRBJ2-3 TRBV18 CASSLAASTDTQYF
TRBD1 TRBJ2-7 TRBV25-1 CASSTPGTGSYEQYF
NA TRBJ1-2 TRBV14 CASSQDLTGGYYGYTF
TRBD1 TRBJ1-5 TRBV6-5 CASRKTGGLRQPQHF
NA TRBJ1-1 TRBV28 CASRPTGNTEAFF
NA TRBJ1-4 TRBV9 CASSVIQGQGEKLFF
TRBD2 TRBJ2-2 TRBV5-4 CASSSSGRADKELFF
NA TRBJ1-4 TRBV5-5 CASSFGFKTGGKLFF
TRBD1 TRBJ2-3 TRBV6-4 CASSDTHRGEDTQYF
TRBD1 TRBJ2-2 TRBV18 CASSPTGQGGTGELFF
TRBD1 TRBJ2-5 TRBV5-8 CASSFQGAGETQYF
NA TRBJ1-5 TRBV6-5 CASSPRSQGNQPQHF
NA TRBJ2-1 TRBV10-3 CAISDTGSEQFF
NA TRBJ2-7 TRBV12-3/TRBV12-4 CASGGLSSYEQYF
TRBD2 TRBJ2-1 TRBV14 CASSQLGGNEQFF
NA TRBJ1-2 TRBV3-1/TRBV3-2 CASSQDARQGAGYTF
TRBD1 TRBJ2-5 TRBV7-9 CASSLQTGETQYF
TRBD2 TRBJ2-7 TRBV5-1 CASSLEVGGSSYEQYF